This T cell receptor beta chain is from a study of blood T cell repertoires in COVID-19. Overall study context: Samples of COVID-19 (acute and convalescent) were obtained from the United States, Italy and Spain. From T cells, B-cell-depleted T cells, or PBMCs came the material, which was cDNA or gDNA.

CDR3 size: 17 residues. Trimming took 0 bases from V and 0 from J, leaving 12 bases between them. From germline, CDR1 is LGHNA and CDR2 YNFKEQ. Under the authors' procedure: Cell counts per sample came from amplifying reference gene primers. TCRdb's table, derived via immunoSEQ multiplex PCR, lists solely in-frame clones and lacks some. V and J calls and clone size are given by that table; D and trimming were obtained from the DNA. The table includes about 130,000 clones, 70% to 90% detected once. Material for sequencing was peripheral blood. The clonotype comes from a man aged 50 or older with acute or convalescent COVID-19. The chain combines TRBV4-2 with TRBJ2-1, with a possible D match to TRBD2 (6 bases). Here the CDR3 reads CASSQELSGSSYNEQFF. The CDR3 DNA sequence: TGTGCCAGCAGCCAAGAGTTAAGCGGGTCCTCCTACAATGAGCAGTTCTTC.